This TCR beta chain emerged from a study of tumour-infiltrating T cells in Burkitt lymphoma. The overall study: Repertoire clonality predicted overall and progression-free survival.

This CDR3 comprises 13 residues. Germline-derived CDR1 and CDR2 are LNHNV and YYDKDF (reference sequence). Trimming stripped 1 base from V and 6 bases from J, with 6 bases between. This clone was seen more than once but under ten times. Only in-frame clones appear in the TCRdb table, and some are missing; sequencing was by immunoSEQ multiplex PCR. The data contain some 5,000 clones, approximately 15% of them singletons. Sequenced input: tumor tissue. This clonotype originated in a human donor with diffuse large B-cell lymphoma. The rearrangement uses TRBV15 and TRBJ2-2; D unresolved. The CDR3 region is CATSRGRAGELFF. The CDR3 DNA is TGTGCCACCAGCAGAGGAAGGGCCGGGGAGCTGTTTTTT.